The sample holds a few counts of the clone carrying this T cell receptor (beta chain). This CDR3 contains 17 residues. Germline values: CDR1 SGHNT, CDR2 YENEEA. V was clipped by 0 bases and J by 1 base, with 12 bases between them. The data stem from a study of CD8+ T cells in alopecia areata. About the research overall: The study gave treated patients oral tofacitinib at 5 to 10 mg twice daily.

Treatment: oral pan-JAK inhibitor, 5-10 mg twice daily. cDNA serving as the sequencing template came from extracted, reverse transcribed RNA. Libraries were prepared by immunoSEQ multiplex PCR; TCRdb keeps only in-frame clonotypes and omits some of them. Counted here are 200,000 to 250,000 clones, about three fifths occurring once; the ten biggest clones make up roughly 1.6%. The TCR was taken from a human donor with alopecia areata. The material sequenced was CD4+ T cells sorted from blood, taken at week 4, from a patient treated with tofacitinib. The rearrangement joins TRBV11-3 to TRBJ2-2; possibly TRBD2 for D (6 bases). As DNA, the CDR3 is TGTGCCAGCAGCTTAGATTTGGGGGGACTGAACACCGGGGAGCTGTTTTTT. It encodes CASSLDLGGLNTGELFF.